The T cell receptor beta chain under discussion was sequenced for a study of liver allograft versus peripheral blood T cells. Study-wide background: Comparing T cell receptor repertoires in transplanted livers with those in recipients' peripheral blood was part of the design. Study-wide results and limits: Intra-allograft T cell receptor repertoires in the liver reportedly differed from peripheral blood repertoires.

Note on this clonotype: Its matching antigen is unknown.

CDR3 length equals 13 residues. V lost 4 bases to trimming and J lost 4 bases, with 11 bases between them. The V gene's germline CDR1 is MNHEY and CDR2 SVGAGI. TCRdb ran MiXCR on the reads and lists one entry per CDR3 protein. The data contain approximately 15,000 distinct CDR3 sequences, 22% of them seen just once; the ten biggest clones take up roughly 13%. V usage is TRBV6-5 and J usage is TRBJ2-7, with D perhaps matching TRBD1 (5 bases). This sequence was found in a human patient who had a liver transplant. Some T cells may possibly be graft donor cells. CDR3 nucleotide sequence: TGTGCCAGCAGTTTGGGGCAGACTTACGAGCAGTACTTC. It encodes CASSLGQTYEQYF.